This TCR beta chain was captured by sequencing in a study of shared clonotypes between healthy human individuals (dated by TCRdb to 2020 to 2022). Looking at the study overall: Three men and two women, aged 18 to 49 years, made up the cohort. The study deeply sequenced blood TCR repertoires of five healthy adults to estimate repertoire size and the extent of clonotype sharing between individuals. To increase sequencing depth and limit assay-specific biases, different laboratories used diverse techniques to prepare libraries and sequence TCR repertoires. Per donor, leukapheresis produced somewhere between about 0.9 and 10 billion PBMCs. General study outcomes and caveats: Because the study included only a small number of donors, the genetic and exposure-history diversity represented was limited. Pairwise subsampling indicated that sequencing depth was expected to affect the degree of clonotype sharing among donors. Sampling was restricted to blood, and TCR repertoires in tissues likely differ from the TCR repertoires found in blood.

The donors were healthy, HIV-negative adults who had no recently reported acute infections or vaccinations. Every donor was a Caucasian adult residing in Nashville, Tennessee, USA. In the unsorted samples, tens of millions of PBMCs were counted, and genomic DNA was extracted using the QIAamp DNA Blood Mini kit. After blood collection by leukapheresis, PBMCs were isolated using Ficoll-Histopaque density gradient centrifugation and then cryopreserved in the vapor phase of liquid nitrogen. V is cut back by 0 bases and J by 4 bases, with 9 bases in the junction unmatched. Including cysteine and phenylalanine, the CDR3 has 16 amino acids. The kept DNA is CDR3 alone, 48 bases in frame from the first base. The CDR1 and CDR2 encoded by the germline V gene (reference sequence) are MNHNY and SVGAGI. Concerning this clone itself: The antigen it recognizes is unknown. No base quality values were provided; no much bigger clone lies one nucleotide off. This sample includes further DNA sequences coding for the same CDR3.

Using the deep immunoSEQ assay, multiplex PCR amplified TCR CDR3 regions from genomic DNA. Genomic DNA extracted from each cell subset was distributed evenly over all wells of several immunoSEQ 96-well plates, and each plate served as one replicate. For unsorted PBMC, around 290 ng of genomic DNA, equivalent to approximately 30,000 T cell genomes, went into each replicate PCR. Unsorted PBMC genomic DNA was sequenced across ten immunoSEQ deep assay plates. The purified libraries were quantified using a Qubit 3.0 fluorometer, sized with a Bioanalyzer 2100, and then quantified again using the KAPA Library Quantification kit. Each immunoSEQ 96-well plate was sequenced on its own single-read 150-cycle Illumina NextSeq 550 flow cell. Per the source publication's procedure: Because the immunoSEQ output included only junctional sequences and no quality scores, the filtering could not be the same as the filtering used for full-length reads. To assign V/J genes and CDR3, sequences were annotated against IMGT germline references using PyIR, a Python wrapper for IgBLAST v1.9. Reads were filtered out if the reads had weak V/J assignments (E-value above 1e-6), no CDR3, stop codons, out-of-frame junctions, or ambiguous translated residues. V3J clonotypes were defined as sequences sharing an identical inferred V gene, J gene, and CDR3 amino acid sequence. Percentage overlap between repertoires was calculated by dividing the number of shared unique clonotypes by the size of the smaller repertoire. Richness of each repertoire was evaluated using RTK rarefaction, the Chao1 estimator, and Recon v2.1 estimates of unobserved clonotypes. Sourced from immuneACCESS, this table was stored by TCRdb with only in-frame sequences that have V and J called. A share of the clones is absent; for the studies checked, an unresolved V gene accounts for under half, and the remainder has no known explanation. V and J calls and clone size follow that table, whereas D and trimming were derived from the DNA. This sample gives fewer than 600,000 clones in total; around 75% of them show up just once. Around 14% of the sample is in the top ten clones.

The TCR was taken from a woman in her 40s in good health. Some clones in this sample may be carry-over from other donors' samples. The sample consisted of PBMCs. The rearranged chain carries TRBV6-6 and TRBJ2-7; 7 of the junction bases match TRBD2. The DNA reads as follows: TGTGCCAGCAGTTACTCGCGTGCTAGCGGAAGTTACGAGCAGTACTTC. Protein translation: CASSYSRASGSYEQYF.